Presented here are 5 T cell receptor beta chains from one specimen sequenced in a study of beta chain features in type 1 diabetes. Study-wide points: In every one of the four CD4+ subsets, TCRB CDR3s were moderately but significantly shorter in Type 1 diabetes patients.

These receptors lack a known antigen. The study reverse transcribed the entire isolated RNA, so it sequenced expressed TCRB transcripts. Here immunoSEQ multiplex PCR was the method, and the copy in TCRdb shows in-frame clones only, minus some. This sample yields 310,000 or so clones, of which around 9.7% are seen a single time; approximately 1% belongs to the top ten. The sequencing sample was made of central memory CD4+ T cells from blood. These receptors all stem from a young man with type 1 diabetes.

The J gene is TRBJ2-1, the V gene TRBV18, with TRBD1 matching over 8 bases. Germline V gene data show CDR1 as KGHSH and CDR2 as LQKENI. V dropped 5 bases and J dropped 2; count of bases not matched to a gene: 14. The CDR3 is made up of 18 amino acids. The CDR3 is CASSSLLTNRGAYNEQFF. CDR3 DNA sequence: TGTGCCAGCTCATCTCTACTTACTAACAGGGGGGCCTACAATGAGCAGTTCTTC.

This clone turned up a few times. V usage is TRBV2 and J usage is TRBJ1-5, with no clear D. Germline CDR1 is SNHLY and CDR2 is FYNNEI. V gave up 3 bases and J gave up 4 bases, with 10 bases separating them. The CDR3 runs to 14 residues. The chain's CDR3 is CASSEGNGNQPQHF. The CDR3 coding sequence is TGTGCCAGCAGTGAGGGGAACGGTAATCAGCCCCAGCATTTT.

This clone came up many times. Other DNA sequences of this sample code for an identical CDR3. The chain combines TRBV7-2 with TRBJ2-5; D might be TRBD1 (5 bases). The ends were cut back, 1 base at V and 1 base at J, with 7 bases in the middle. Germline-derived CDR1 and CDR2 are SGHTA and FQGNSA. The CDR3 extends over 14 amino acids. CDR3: CASSLDQGQETQYF. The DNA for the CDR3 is TGTGCCAGCAGCTTAGATCAGGGCCAAGAGACCCAGTACTTC.

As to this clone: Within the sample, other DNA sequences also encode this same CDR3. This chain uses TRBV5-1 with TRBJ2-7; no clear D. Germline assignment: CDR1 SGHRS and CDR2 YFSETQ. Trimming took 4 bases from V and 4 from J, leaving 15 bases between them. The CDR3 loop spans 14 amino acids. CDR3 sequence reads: CASSPTPASYEQYF. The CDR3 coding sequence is TGCGCCAGCAGCCCCACGCCCGCTTCATACGAGCAGTACTTC.

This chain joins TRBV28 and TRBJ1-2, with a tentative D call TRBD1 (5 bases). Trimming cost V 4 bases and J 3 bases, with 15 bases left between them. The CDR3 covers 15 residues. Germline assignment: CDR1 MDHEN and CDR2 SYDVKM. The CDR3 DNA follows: TGTGCCAGCAGTTCCTTCGCGGGGCGAGACTATGGCTACACCTTC. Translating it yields CASSSFAGRDYGYTF.